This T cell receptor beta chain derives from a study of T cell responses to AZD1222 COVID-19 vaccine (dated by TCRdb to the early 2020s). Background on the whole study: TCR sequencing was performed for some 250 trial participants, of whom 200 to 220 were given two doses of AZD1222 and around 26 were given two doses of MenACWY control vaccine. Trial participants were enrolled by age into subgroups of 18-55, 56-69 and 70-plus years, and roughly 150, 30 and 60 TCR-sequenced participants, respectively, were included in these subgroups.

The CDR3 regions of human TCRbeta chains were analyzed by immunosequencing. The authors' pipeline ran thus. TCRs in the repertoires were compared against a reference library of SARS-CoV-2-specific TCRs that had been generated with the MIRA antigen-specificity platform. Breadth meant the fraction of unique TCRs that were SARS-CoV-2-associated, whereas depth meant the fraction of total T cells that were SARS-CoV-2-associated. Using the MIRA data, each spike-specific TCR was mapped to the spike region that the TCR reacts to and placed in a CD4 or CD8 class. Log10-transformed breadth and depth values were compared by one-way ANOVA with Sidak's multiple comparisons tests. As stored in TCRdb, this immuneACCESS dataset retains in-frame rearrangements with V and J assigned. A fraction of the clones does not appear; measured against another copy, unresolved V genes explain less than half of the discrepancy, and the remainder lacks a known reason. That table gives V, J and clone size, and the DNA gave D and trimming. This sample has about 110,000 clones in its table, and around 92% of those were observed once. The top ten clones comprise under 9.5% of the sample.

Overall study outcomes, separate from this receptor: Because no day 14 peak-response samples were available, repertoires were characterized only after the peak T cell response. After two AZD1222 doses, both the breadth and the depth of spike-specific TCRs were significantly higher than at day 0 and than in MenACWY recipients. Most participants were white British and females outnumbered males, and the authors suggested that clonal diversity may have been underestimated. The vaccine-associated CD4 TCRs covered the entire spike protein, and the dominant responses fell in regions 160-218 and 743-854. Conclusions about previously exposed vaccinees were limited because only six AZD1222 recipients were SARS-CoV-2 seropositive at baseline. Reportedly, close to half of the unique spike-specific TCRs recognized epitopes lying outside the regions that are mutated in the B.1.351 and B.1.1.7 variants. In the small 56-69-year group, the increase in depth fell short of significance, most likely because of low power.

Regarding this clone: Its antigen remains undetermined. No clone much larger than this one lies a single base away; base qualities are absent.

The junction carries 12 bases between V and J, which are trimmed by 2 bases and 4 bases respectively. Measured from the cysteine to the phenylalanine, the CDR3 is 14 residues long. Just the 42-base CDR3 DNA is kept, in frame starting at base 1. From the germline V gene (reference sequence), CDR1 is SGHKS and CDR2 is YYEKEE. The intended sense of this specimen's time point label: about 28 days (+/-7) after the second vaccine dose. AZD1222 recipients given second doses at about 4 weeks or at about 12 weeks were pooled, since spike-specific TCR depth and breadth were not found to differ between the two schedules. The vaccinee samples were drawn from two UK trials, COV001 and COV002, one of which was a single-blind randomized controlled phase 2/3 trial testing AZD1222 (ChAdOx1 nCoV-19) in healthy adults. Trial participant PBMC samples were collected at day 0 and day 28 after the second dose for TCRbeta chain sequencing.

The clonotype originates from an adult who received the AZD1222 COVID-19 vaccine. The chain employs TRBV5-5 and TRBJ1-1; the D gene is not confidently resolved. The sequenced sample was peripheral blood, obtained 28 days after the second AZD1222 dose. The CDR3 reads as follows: CASSFGSRLTEAFF. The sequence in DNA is TGTGCCAGCAGCTTCGGGAGTCGGCTCACTGAAGCTTTCTTT.